The 19 T cell receptor beta chains reported below all come from one sample, sequenced in a study of T cell responses to AZD1222 COVID-19 vaccine. Data came from immunoSEQ multiplex PCR; TCRdb stores just in-frame clones and leaves some out. The table has about 170,000 clones, 90% seen once. The sequencing here drew on peripheral blood, taken on day 0 of AZD1222 vaccination. These receptors were obtained from an adult in good health.

The chain uses TRBV28 and TRBJ2-7, with 7 bases fitting TRBD1. Germline trimming cut 7 bases from V and 0 bases from J; bases unmatched to any gene: 3. This CDR3 region has 13 residues. The V gene's germline CDR1 is MDHEN and CDR2 SYDVKM. The CDR3 sequence is CASNQGDSYEQYF. The DNA of the CDR3 is TGTGCCAGCAATCAGGGGGACTCCTACGAGCAGTACTTC.

The chain is built from TRBV30 and TRBJ2-1, with 11 bases that match TRBD2. Germline V gene sequence: CDR1 GTSNPN, CDR2 SVGIG (reference sequence). This CDR3 region has 19 residues. V shed 0 bases and J 9 bases; nucleotides not matched to a gene: 19. CDR3 sequence reads: CAWSVVVGSGGAYRGEQFF. The CDR3 DNA is TGTGCCTGGAGTGTCGTGGTTGGTAGCGGGGGGGCTTATAGGGGTGAGCAGTTCTTC.

V usage is TRBV24-1 and J usage is TRBJ1-2; no definite D call. V was clipped by 3 bases and J by 2 bases, with 9 bases between them. The germline V gene has CDR1 KGHDR and CDR2 SFDVKD. The CDR3 length is 14 residues. In DNA, the CDR3 is TGTGCCACCAGTGATCCGCGCGGGAACTATGGCTACACCTTC. It is translated as CATSDPRGNYGYTF.

Written as DNA, the CDR3 is TGTGCCAGCAGCTTAGCAGGGTTTAACGAGCAGTACTTC. Amino acids: CASSLAGFNEQYF. The J gene is TRBJ2-7, the V gene TRBV7-8; D is ambiguous. The V end was cut by 0 bases, the J end by 5 bases, with 8 bases between. In germline, CDR1 is SGHVS, CDR2 FQNEAQ. The CDR3 contains 13 residues.

This chain links TRBV18 with TRBJ1-5; 10 bases agree with TRBD1. The germline CDR1 and CDR2 sequences are KGHSH and LQKENI. The junction had 9 bases not matched to a gene; V was cut back by 6 bases and J by 1 base. The CDR3 extends over 17 amino acids. The CDR3 region has the DNA TGTGCCAGCTCGCCTGACGGGACAGGGGTGAGCAATCAGCCCCAGCATTTT. It yields the protein CASSPDGTGVSNQPQHF.

V usage is TRBV6-5 and J usage is TRBJ1-1; D is undetermined. Germline loops: CDR1 MNHEY, CDR2 SVGAGI. Trimming left V 0 bases short and J 1 base short, with 9 bases between. The CDR3 is made up of 15 amino acids. As DNA, the CDR3 is TGTGCCAGCAGTTACTCGAGCACTAGGAACACTGAAGCTTTCTTT. It codes for CASSYSSTRNTEAFF.

The chain couples TRBV24-1 to TRBJ1-1; 10 nucleotides align to TRBD1. V gave up 7 bases and J gave up 2 bases; unmatched junction bases: 3. The CDR3 extends over 14 amino acids. CDR1 is KGHDR, CDR2 SFDVKD, per germline. The CDR3 spells CATRGTGENTEAFF. CDR3 nucleotide sequence: TGTGCCACCAGGGGGACAGGGGAAAACACTGAAGCTTTCTTT.

The chain is built from TRBV19 and TRBJ1-5; a weak D match, TRBD1 (5 bases). CDR1 and CDR2 from the germline V gene are LNHDA and SQIVND (reference sequence). Trimming removed 1 base at V and 1 base at J, with 8 bases between. This CDR3 has 15 amino acids. The CDR3 nucleotides read TGTGCCAGTAGTATAGGGACAAAGAGCAATCAGCCCCAGCATTTT. This gives the protein CASSIGTKSNQPQHF.

V gene TRBV25-1 combines with J gene TRBJ2-6, with unresolved D. Trimming pared 5 bases from V and 0 bases from J, leaving 8 bases between. This CDR3 has 15 amino acids. The germline CDR1 and CDR2 sequences are MGHDK and SYGVNS. The CDR3 loop is CASSPRYSGANVLTF. The CDR3 bases are TGTGCCAGCAGTCCCAGGTACTCTGGGGCCAACGTCCTGACTTTC.

The chain combines TRBV4-1 with TRBJ1-1; TRBD1 agrees at 7 bases. Trimming took 6 bases from V and 2 from J; bases not matched to a gene: 9. Germline V gives CDR1 MGHRA, CDR2 YSYEKL. This CDR3 contains 15 residues. This chain's CDR3 is CASSYNRGSNTEAFF. Written as DNA, the CDR3 is TGCGCCAGCAGTTACAACAGGGGAAGTAACACTGAAGCTTTCTTT.

The rearrangement uses TRBV4-1 and TRBJ2-3, with D tentatively TRBD2 (6 bases). Germline loops: CDR1 MGHRA, CDR2 YSYEKL. The CDR3 consists of 15 residues. V lost 5 bases to trimming and J lost 0 bases, with 12 bases between them. As DNA, the CDR3 is TGCGCCAGCAGCAAGAGCGGGCAGAGCACAGATACGCAGTATTTT. This translates into CASSKSGQSTDTQYF.

The chain employs TRBV7-6 and TRBJ2-2, with 14 bases matching TRBD2. The CDR3 has 19 residues. V gave up 2 bases and J gave up 0 bases; unmatched junction bases: 5. CDR1 is SGHVS and CDR2 is FNYEAQ in the germline V gene. The CDR3 nucleotides read TGTGCCAGCAGCTTAATGGGGACTAGCGGGGGCGCGAACACCGGGGAGCTGTTTTTT. Residues: CASSLMGTSGGANTGELFF.

This clone turned up a few times. This chain joins TRBV7-2 and TRBJ1-3; D perhaps matches TRBD1 (5 bases). The V and J ends lost 1 base and 2 bases respectively, with 6 bases between them. CDR1 SGHTA and CDR2 FQGNSA come from the germline V gene. CDR3 length equals 14 residues. The CDR3 bases are TGTGCCAGCAGCTTAGGGGGCACTGGAAACACCATATATTTT. It translates to CASSLGGTGNTIYF.

The chain employs TRBV3-1 (or the pseudogene TRBV3-2) and TRBJ2-3; 11 bases agree with TRBD2. The J segment lost 6 bases and the V segment lost 1 base, leaving 3 bases of the junction unmatched. The CDR3 totals 15 residues. Germline CDR1 reads LGHDT; CDR2 reads YNNKEL (reference sequence). This CDR3 is CASSQVLAGADTQYF. The CDR3 DNA follows: TGTGCCAGCAGCCAAGTACTAGCGGGGGCGGATACGCAGTATTTT.

The J gene is TRBJ2-2, the V gene TRBV11-1, with D possibly being TRBD2 (6 bases). Trimming shortened V by 8 bases and J by 5 bases, and 18 bases separated the two germline ends. This CDR3 comprises 15 residues. Germline values: CDR1 SGHAT, CDR2 FQDESV (reference sequence). The CDR3 DNA reads as TGTGCCAGCGGGGCGGGGAACTCTGTTACCGGGGAGCTGTTTTTT. The encoded protein is CASGAGNSVTGELFF.

The chain uses TRBV7-9 and TRBJ1-6, with D uncertain. This CDR3 has 14 residues. V was cut by 7 bases and J by 0 bases, with 7 bases left in between. Germline CDR1 is SEHNR and CDR2 is FQNEAQ (reference sequence). Here the CDR3 DNA reads TGTGCCAGCAAGGAGGCCTCCTATAATTCACCCCTCCACTTT. It specifies CASKEASYNSPLHF.

The chain uses TRBV5-5 and TRBJ2-2, with D perhaps TRBD2 (7 bases). The CDR3 contains 13 residues. The germline CDR1 and CDR2 sequences are SGHKS and YYEKEE (reference sequence). V gave up 5 bases and J gave up 6 bases, with 11 bases separating them. The DNA for the CDR3 is TGTGCCAGCAGGGTAGGGGGGGCCGGGGAGCTGTTTTTT. Amino acid sequence: CASRVGGAGELFF. Based on the CDR3 plus reference TRBV5-5 and TRBJ2-2, the full variable domain is DAGVTQSPTHLIKTRGQQVTLRCSPISGHKSVSWYQQVLGQGPQFIFQYYEKEERGRGNFPDRFSARQFPNYSSELNVNALLLGDSALYLCASRVGGAGELFFGEGSRLTVL.

The chain recombines TRBV7-3 with TRBJ1-1; D ambiguous. Deletions cut 1 base from V and 0 bases from J, with 6 bases between. Germline V gene data show CDR1 as SGHTA and CDR2 as FQGTGA. CDR3 size: 14 residues. CDR3 residues: CASSLRALNTEAFF. The DNA for the CDR3 is TGTGCCAGCAGCTTAAGGGCCTTGAACACTGAAGCTTTCTTT. Looking up the rest from reference TRBV7-3 and TRBJ1-1 gives the full variable domain: GAGVSQTPSNKVTEKGKYVELRCDPISGHTALYWYRQSLGQGPEFLIYFQGTGAADDSGLPNDRFFAVRPEGSVSTLKIQRTERGDSAVYLCASSLRALNTEAFFGQGTRLTVV.

Only a few counts were recorded for this clone. This chain uses TRBV11-1 with TRBJ1-1; a weak D match, TRBD1 (6 bases). This CDR3 comprises 14 residues. Germline V gene data show CDR1 as SGHAT and CDR2 as FQDESV (reference sequence). Trimming removed 4 bases at V and 0 bases at J, with 9 bases between. The CDR3 protein is CASSSDSLNTEAFF. The DNA of the CDR3 is TGTGCCAGCAGCTCGGACAGCTTGAACACTGAAGCTTTCTTT.